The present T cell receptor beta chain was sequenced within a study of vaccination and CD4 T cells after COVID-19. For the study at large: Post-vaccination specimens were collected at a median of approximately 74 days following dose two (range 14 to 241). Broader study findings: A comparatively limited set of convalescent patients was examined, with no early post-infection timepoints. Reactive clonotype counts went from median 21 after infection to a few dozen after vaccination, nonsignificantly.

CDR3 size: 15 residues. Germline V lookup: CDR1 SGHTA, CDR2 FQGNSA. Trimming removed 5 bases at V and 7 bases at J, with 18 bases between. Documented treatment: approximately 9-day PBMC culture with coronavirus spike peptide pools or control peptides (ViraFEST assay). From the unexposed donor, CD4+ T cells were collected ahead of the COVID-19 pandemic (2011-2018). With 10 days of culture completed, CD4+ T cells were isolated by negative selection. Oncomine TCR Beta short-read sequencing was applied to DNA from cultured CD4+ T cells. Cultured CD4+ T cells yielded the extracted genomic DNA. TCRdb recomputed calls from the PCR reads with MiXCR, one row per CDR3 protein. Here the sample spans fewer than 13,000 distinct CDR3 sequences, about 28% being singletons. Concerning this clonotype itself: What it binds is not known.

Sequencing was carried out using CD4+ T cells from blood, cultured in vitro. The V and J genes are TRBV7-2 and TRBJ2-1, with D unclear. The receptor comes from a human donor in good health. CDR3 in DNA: TGTGCCAGCAGCCCCCGCCGAGACTCTTCAAATGAGCAGTTCTTC. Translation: CASSPRRDSSNEQFF.